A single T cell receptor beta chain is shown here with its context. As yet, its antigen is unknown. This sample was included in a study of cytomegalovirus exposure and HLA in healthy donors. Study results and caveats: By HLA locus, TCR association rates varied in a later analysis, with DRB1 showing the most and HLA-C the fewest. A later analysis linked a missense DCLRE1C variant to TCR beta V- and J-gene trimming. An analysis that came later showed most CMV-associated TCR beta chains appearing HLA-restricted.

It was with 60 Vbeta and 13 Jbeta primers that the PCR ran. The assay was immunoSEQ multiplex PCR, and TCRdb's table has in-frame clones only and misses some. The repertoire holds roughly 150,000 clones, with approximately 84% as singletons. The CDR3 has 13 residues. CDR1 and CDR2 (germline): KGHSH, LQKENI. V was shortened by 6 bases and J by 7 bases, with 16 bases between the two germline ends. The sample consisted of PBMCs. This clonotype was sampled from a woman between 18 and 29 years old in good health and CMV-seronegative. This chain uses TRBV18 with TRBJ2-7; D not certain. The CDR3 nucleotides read TGTGCCAGCTCCCCCTGGGCCGTTCGGGAGCAGTACTTC. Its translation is CASSPWAVREQYF.